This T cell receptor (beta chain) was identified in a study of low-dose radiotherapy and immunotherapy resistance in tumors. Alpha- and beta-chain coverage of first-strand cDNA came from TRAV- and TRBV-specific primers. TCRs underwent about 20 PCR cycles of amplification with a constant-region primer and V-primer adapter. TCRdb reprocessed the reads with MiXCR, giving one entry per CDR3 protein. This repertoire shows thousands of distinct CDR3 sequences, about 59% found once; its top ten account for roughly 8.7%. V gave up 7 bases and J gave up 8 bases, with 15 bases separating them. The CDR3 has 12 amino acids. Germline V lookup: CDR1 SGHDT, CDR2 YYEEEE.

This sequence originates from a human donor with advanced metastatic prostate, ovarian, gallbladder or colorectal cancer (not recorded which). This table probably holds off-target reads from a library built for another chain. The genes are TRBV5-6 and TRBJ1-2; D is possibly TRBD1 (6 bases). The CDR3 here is CASGWGAQGYTF. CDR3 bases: TGTGCCAGCGGCTGGGGGGCTCAGGGCTACACCTTC.